These T cell receptor beta chains were read from a single sample in a study of blood T cell repertoires in COVID-19. Method: immunoSEQ multiplex PCR; TCRdb's copy keeps in-frame clones and lacks some. Of some 170,000 clones detected, 87% appear once; the ten largest clones hold 1.5% to 2%. The specimen sequenced was peripheral blood. The receptors come from a woman in her forties or fifties with acute or convalescent COVID-19. The CDR3 runs from the conserved cysteine through the conserved F or W. The D gene is left open where the match is weak. Expanded clones are given a class, and other clones once, few, many or no size at all.

CDR3 length,V gene,clone size,D gene,J gene,CDR3 protein,CDR3 DNA
10,TRBV10-2,-,-,TRBJ1-6,CASGGSPLHF,TGCGCCAGTGGAGGTTCACCCCTCCACTTT
16,TRBV4-1,-,TRBD1,TRBJ2-5,CASSQEGGDRVETQYF,TGCGCCAGCAGCCAAGAAGGGGGGGACAGGGTGGAGACCCAGTACTTC
16,TRBV15,once,-,TRBJ2-2,CATSRGLTRNTGELFF,TGTGCCACCAGCAGGGGACTGACAAGGAACACCGGGGAGCTGTTTTTT
12,TRBV29-1,once,TRBD1,TRBJ1-2,CSVVTGTLGYTF,TGCAGCGTAGTGACAGGGACGCTCGGCTACACCTTC
14,TRBV1,once,-,TRBJ1-1,CTSSQRTGSTEAFF,TGCACCAGCAGCCAGAGGACAGGGAGTACTGAAGCTTTCTTT
15,TRBV7-8,-,TRBD1,TRBJ2-1,CASSPAGGSYNEQFF,TGTGCCAGCAGCCCCGCAGGGGGCTCCTACAATGAGCAGTTCTTC
15,TRBV13,-,-,TRBJ2-3,CASNQRVISTDTQYF,TGTGCCAGCAATCAGCGGGTAATCAGCACAGATACGCAGTATTTT
16,TRBV6-2/TRBV6-3,-,TRBD1,TRBJ1-2,CASSRTGFATNYGYTF,TGTGCCAGCAGCCGGACAGGGTTTGCTACTAACTATGGCTACACCTTC
16,TRBV9,-,-,TRBJ2-1,CASSPEVLSGYNEQFF,TGTGCCAGCAGCCCCGAGGTCCTTAGTGGCTACAATGAGCAGTTCTTC
14,TRBV29-1,once,-,TRBJ2-1,CSVEDPRSYNEQFF,TGCAGCGTTGAAGACCCCAGGTCCTACAATGAGCAGTTCTTC
15,TRBV19,few,TRBD1,TRBJ1-4,CASSILQGASEKLFF,TGTGCCAGTAGTATTTTGCAGGGGGCGAGCGAAAAACTGTTTTTT
14,TRBV5-6,-,TRBD1,TRBJ2-7,CASSPGQGLYEQYF,TGTGCCAGCAGCCCGGGACAGGGATTGTACGAGCAGTACTTC